This is a list of T cell receptor beta chains from one sample in a study of OX40 agonist ivuxolimab in advanced cancers. The data were produced by immunoSEQ multiplex PCR, yet TCRdb's version contains in-frame clones alone and is incomplete. Among 65,000 to 85,000 clones listed, under 95% were seen once. The sequenced sample was CD4+ or CD8+ T cells sorted from blood, obtained in a trial of the OX40 agonist ivuxolimab. The receptors come from an adult with an advanced solid tumor such as melanoma, head and neck, liver or kidney cancer. CDR3s include the opening cysteine and the closing phenylalanine or tryptophan. D genes are given only for firm matches. The size field is filled for only some rows; it gives once, few, many or a size class.

TRBD1	TRBV6-1	TRBJ1-2	.	CASSEWRGGARGYTF	TGTGCCAGCAGTGAATGGAGAGGGGGCGCCCGGGGCTACACCTTC
.	TRBV4-1	TRBJ1-1	.	CASSPYEVGFTEAFF	TGCGCCAGCAGCCCCTATGAGGTGGGATTCACTGAAGCTTTCTTT
.	TRBV6-1	TRBJ1-1	many	CASSPRENTEAFF	TGTGCCAGCAGTCCCCGGGAGAACACTGAAGCTTTCTTT
.	TRBV27	TRBJ2-5	.	CASSLQGKETQYF	TGTGCCAGCAGCCTTCAGGGGAAAGAGACCCAGTACTTC
TRBD2	TRBV10-3	TRBJ2-7	.	CAITASGGTSYEQYF	TGTGCCATCACGGCTAGCGGGGGTACCTCCTACGAGCAGTACTTC
TRBD2	TRBV6-5	TRBJ2-7	.	CASSTGTNEQYF	TGTGCCAGCAGTACCGGGACTAACGAGCAGTACTTC
.	TRBV2	TRBJ2-7	.	CASSEAVGSYEQYF	TGTGCCAGCAGTGAAGCTGTAGGAAGCTACGAGCAGTACTTC
TRBD1	TRBV15	TRBJ2-7	.	CATSTGQGVYEQYF	TGTGCCACCAGCACAGGACAGGGCGTTTACGAGCAGTACTTC
.	TRBV2	TRBJ2-3	.	CASSGTGGGRGTDTQYF	TGTGCCAGCAGTGGCACAGGGGGGGGTCGGGGCACAGATACGCAGTATTTT
TRBD2	TRBV5-5	TRBJ2-7	.	CASSPNPFPGTSDEQYF	TGTGCCAGCAGCCCAAACCCGTTCCCCGGGACTAGCGACGAGCAGTACTTC
TRBD1	TRBV7-9	TRBJ2-3	.	CASSRQGRGADTQYF	TGTGCCAGCAGCCGACAGGGTAGGGGCGCAGATACGCAGTATTTT
TRBD1	TRBV13	TRBJ2-5	.	CASSLGQGETQYF	TGTGCCAGCAGCCTGGGACAGGGAGAGACCCAGTACTTC
.	TRBV4-3	TRBJ1-2	.	CASSPLTGSDYGYTF	TGCGCCAGCAGCCCCCTCACAGGATCCGACTATGGCTACACCTTC
.	TRBV7-2	TRBJ2-7	.	CASRALGFGSSYEQYF	TGTGCCAGCAGGGCCCTGGGTTTCGGGAGCTCCTACGAGCAGTACTTC
.	TRBV29-1	TRBJ1-2	.	CSAHRESQSGYTF	TGCAGCGCCCACAGGGAAAGTCAGTCGGGCTACACCTTC
.	TRBV28	TRBJ1-4	.	CASSFKGPRDVLFF	TGTGCCAGCAGTTTTAAAGGCCCTCGGGACGTACTGTTTTTT
.	TRBV7-2	TRBJ1-5	.	CASSLGHIQPQHF	TGTGCCAGCAGCCTAGGACACATTCAGCCCCAGCATTTT
.	TRBV19	TRBJ1-3	.	CASSTRRNLGQYFGDTIYF	TGTGCCAGTAGTACCCGCCGCAACCTAGGACAATACTTCGGGGACACCATATATTTT
.	TRBV28	TRBJ1-2	once	CASTIGDGYTF	TGTGCCAGCACCATTGGGGATGGCTACACCTTC
TRBD1	TRBV7-2	TRBJ1-2	.	CASSASLSGGGYGYTF	TGTGCCAGCAGCGCCTCCCTCTCAGGGGGAGGCTATGGCTACACCTTC
TRBD1	TRBV27	TRBJ2-5	.	CASPHPKTGGGQETQYF	TGTGCCAGCCCCCACCCGAAGACAGGGGGAGGCCAAGAGACCCAGTACTTC
.	TRBV19	TRBJ2-1	.	CASSIGSGNEQFF	TGTGCCAGTAGTATAGGCAGTGGGAATGAGCAGTTCTTC
.	TRBV29-1	TRBJ2-7	.	CSVEDNYEQYF	TGCAGCGTTGAGGACAACTACGAGCAGTACTTC
TRBD1	TRBV19	TRBJ1-1	.	CASSIGQGTEAFF	TGTGCCAGTAGTATAGGACAGGGAACTGAAGCTTTCTTT
.	TRBV15	TRBJ1-1	.	CATSRDKNTEAFF	TGTGCCACCAGCAGAGATAAGAACACTGAAGCTTTCTTT
.	TRBV15	TRBJ1-6	.	CATSTSGDSPLHF	TGTGCCACCAGCACAAGCGGCGATTCACCCCTCCACTTT
.	TRBV27	TRBJ2-1	few	CASSLAGPQFF	TGTGCCAGCAGTCTAGCCGGGCCACAGTTCTTC
.	TRBV28	TRBJ2-1	.	CASSLRLGYNEQFF	TGTGCCAGCAGTTTACGGCTCGGCTACAATGAGCAGTTCTTC
.	TRBV27	TRBJ1-5	.	CASSWKGGGQPQHF	TGTGCCAGCAGTTGGAAGGGGGGAGGTCAGCCCCAGCATTTT
.	TRBV9	TRBJ2-7	.	CASSYQDRSYEQYF	TGTGCCAGCAGCTACCAAGACAGAAGCTACGAGCAGTACTTC
TRBD1	TRBV4-3	TRBJ2-7	.	CASSPGQGSYEQYF	TGCGCCAGCAGCCCTGGACAGGGGTCCTACGAGCAGTACTTC
.	TRBV27	TRBJ2-5	once	CASSLRTFETQYF	TGTGCCAGCAGTCTTAGGACGTTTGAGACCCAGTACTTC
.	TRBV29-1	TRBJ2-7	.	CSARGVTASYEQYF	TGCAGCGCCCGTGGGGTGACAGCTTCCTACGAGCAGTACTTC
.	TRBV6-5	TRBJ1-2	once	CASKGQGGGYTF	TGTGCCAGCAAGGGGCAGGGTGGTGGCTACACCTTC
.	TRBV7-8	TRBJ1-1	.	CASSLGGGNTEAFF	TGTGCCAGCAGCTTAGGGGGGGGGAACACTGAAGCTTTCTTT
.	TRBV10-3	TRBJ2-4	.	CAISETPYKNIQYF	TGTGCCATCAGTGAGACACCTTACAAAAACATTCAGTACTTC
.	TRBV19	TRBJ2-2	.	CASSPGHNTGELFF	TGTGCCAGTTCCCCGGGACACAACACCGGGGAGCTGTTTTTT
.	TRBV18	TRBJ1-2	.	CASSPELTGTYGYTF	TGTGCCAGCTCACCTGAACTGACAGGAACCTATGGCTACACCTTC
.	TRBV11-2	TRBJ1-2	.	CASSLRSGQANYGYTF	TGTGCCAGCAGCTTAAGATCAGGACAAGCAAACTATGGCTACACCTTC
.	TRBV29-1	TRBJ2-5	.	CSVEEIEVQETQYF	TGCAGCGTTGAAGAAATCGAAGTACAAGAGACCCAGTACTTC
.	TRBV13	TRBJ1-1	.	CASSLVRANTEAFF	TGTGCCAGCAGCTTAGTTAGGGCGAACACTGAAGCTTTCTTT
TRBD1	TRBV14	TRBJ1-6	few	CASSQTGVLGSPLHF	TGTGCCAGCAGCCAAACAGGGGTGTTAGGTTCACCCCTCCACTTT
.	TRBV6-4	TRBJ2-3	.	CASSDIEGERDTDTQYF	TGTGCCAGCAGTGACATCGAAGGGGAGAGGGACACAGATACGCAGTATTTT
.	TRBV27	TRBJ2-7	.	CASSPRDGIGEQYF	TGTGCCAGCAGTCCCCGGGACGGGATCGGCGAGCAGTACTTC
.	TRBV7-3	TRBJ2-1	once	CASSSPDSSYNEQFF	TGTGCCAGCAGCTCCCCCGATAGCTCCTACAATGAGCAGTTCTTC
TRBD2	TRBV6-4	TRBJ2-1	.	CASSRTSGGSPNEQFF	TGTGCCAGCAGTCGGACTAGCGGGGGGTCCCCCAATGAGCAGTTCTTC
.	TRBV9	TRBJ1-2	.	CASRASDYGYTF	TGTGCCAGCAGGGCAAGTGACTATGGCTACACCTTC
.	TRBV30	TRBJ1-3	.	CAWSADSSGNTIYF	TGTGCCTGGAGTGCCGACAGCTCTGGAAACACCATATATTTT
.	TRBV7-9	TRBJ2-4	.	CASSSPHRDNLAKNIQYF	TGTGCCAGCTCGTCTCCCCACCGGGACAACTTAGCCAAAAACATTCAGTACTTC
.	TRBV6-4	TRBJ2-1	.	CASSDTPWQGYNEQFF	TGTGCCAGCAGTGATACCCCCTGGCAGGGCTACAATGAGCAGTTCTTC
.	TRBV19	TRBJ1-4	.	CASSSDQTNEKLFF	TGTGCCAGTAGCTCCGATCAAACTAATGAAAAACTGTTTTTT
.	TRBV7-6	TRBJ2-1	.	CASSLGDGLLYNEQFF	TGTGCCAGCAGCTTAGGGGATGGCCTACTCTACAATGAGCAGTTCTTC
.	TRBV6-5	TRBJ1-1	.	CASSYWGGAEAFF	TGTGCCAGCAGTTACTGGGGAGGCGCTGAAGCTTTCTTT